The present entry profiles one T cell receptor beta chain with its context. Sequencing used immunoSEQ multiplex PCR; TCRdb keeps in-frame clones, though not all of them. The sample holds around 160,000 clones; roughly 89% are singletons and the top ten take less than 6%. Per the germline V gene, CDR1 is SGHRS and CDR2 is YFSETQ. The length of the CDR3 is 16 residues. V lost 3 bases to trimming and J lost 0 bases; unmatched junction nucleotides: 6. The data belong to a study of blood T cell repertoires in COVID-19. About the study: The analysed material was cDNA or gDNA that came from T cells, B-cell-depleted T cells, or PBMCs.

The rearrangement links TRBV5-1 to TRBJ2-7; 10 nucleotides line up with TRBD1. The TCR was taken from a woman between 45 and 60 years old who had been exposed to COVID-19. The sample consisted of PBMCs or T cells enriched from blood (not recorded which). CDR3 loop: CASSSRTGGLSYEQYF. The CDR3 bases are TGCGCCAGCAGCTCACGGACAGGGGGGCTCTCCTACGAGCAGTACTTC.